The clone carrying this T cell receptor beta chain was found once. These data are taken from a study of T cell changes during pregnancy in multiple sclerosis. This CDR3 spans 16 amino acids. With V trimmed by 2 bases and J by 7 bases, 9 bases remained unmatched. Germline CDR1 reads SGDLS; CDR2 reads YYNGEE. The data were produced by immunoSEQ multiplex PCR, yet TCRdb's version contains in-frame clones alone and is incomplete. The data hold about 110,000 clones, with roughly 92% observed a single time. This sample comprised peripheral blood, obtained after pregnancy. The chain links TRBV9 to TRBJ1-2; 12 bases are shared with TRBD1. The receptor comes from a female donor with multiple sclerosis, enrolled in a pregnancy study. The CDR3 region is CASSVGTGGDPVGYTF. The CDR3 DNA reads TGTGCCAGCAGCGTGGGGACAGGGGGCGACCCGGTTGGCTACACCTTC.